A selection of T cell receptor beta chains follows, all from one sample in a study of blood T cell repertoires in COVID-19. Assay: immunoSEQ multiplex PCR; the TCRdb copy retains only in-frame clones and omits some. The table lists tens of thousands of clones, approximately 80% of them singletons, with around 6.9% in the top ten. Sequenced material: peripheral blood. Receptor source: a man aged 25-40 years with COVID-19, enrolled during active disease. CDR3s include the opening cysteine and the closing phenylalanine or tryptophan. The order of the fields is clone size, V gene, J gene, D gene, CDR3 protein, CDR3 DNA. A D gene is named only where the DNA matches it firmly. The size of a clone is reported for some rows only, either as once, few or many, or as a class for expanded clones.

abundance: .
v_gene: TRBV25-1
j_gene: TRBJ2-7
d_gene: TRBD1
CDR3aa: CASSEGTGAYEQYF
CDR3nt: TGTGCCAGCAGTGAAGGGACAGGGGCCTACGAGCAGTACTTC

abundance: .
v_gene: TRBV7-2
j_gene: TRBJ2-7
d_gene: TRBD2
CDR3aa: CASSLTSGAPYEQYF
CDR3nt: TGTGCCAGCAGCTTGACTAGCGGGGCCCCCTACGAGCAGTACTTC

abundance: .
v_gene: TRBV25-1
j_gene: TRBJ2-3
d_gene: TRBD2
CDR3aa: CASSETRLAGFTDTQYF
CDR3nt: TGTGCCAGCAGTGAAACGAGACTAGCGGGATTCACAGATACGCAGTATTTT

abundance: .
v_gene: TRBV28
j_gene: TRBJ1-1
d_gene: .
CDR3aa: CASSLPQVMNTEAFF
CDR3nt: TGTGCCAGCAGCCTACCTCAGGTTATGAACACTGAAGCTTTCTTT

abundance: .
v_gene: TRBV13
j_gene: TRBJ2-5
d_gene: TRBD1
CDR3aa: CASSTRGRETQYF
CDR3nt: TGTGCCAGCAGTACCAGGGGGCGGGAGACCCAGTACTTC

abundance: .
v_gene: TRBV6-1
j_gene: TRBJ2-4
d_gene: TRBD2
CDR3aa: CASSESRSGTLAKNIQYF
CDR3nt: TGTGCCAGCAGTGAATCTCGGAGCGGGACTCTGGCCAAAAACATTCAGTACTTC

abundance: .
v_gene: TRBV7-9
j_gene: TRBJ2-7
d_gene: TRBD1
CDR3aa: CASRHTGTARSSYEQYF
CDR3nt: TGTGCCAGCAGACATACCGGGACAGCAAGGAGCTCCTACGAGCAGTACTTC

abundance: once
v_gene: TRBV6-5
j_gene: TRBJ1-6
d_gene: .
CDR3aa: CASSPGNYNSPLHF
CDR3nt: TGTGCCAGCAGTCCAGGGAATTATAATTCACCCCTCCACTTT

abundance: .
v_gene: TRBV27
j_gene: TRBJ2-7
d_gene: TRBD1
CDR3aa: CASSRQGTYEQYF
CDR3nt: TGTGCCAGCAGCCGACAGGGTACCTACGAGCAGTACTTC

abundance: .
v_gene: TRBV27
j_gene: TRBJ2-1
d_gene: TRBD1
CDR3aa: CASSSSTGGNEQFF
CDR3nt: TGTGCCAGCAGCTCGTCGACAGGGGGCAATGAGCAGTTCTTC

abundance: .
v_gene: TRBV6-4
j_gene: TRBJ2-6
d_gene: .
CDR3aa: CASSVEGVSSGANVLTF
CDR3nt: TGTGCCAGCAGTGTGGAAGGGGTCAGCTCTGGGGCCAACGTCCTGACTTTC

abundance: few
v_gene: TRBV28
j_gene: TRBJ2-7
d_gene: TRBD1
CDR3aa: CASSSTGTGSYEQYF
CDR3nt: TGTGCCAGCAGTTCTACCGGGACAGGGTCCTACGAGCAGTACTTC

abundance: .
v_gene: TRBV28
j_gene: TRBJ1-5
d_gene: .
CDR3aa: CASSFGYTQRQPQHF
CDR3nt: TGTGCCAGCAGTTTCGGTTATACTCAGCGTCAGCCCCAGCATTTT

abundance: once
v_gene: TRBV23-1
j_gene: TRBJ2-7
d_gene: TRBD1
CDR3aa: CASSPRMGQGKSSYEQYF
CDR3nt: TGCGCCAGCAGTCCAAGAATGGGACAGGGGAAGAGCTCCTACGAGCAGTACTTC

abundance: .
v_gene: TRBV5-1
j_gene: TRBJ2-3
d_gene: .
CDR3aa: CASSLDPGVTDTQYF
CDR3nt: TGCGCCAGCAGCTTGGACCCCGGGGTCACAGATACGCAGTATTTT

abundance: .
v_gene: TRBV7-6
j_gene: TRBJ2-5
d_gene: TRBD1
CDR3aa: CASTVPVDDRDGGVETQYF
CDR3nt: TGTGCCAGCACCGTTCCTGTAGACGACAGGGACGGTGGGGTGGAGACCCAGTACTTC

abundance: .
v_gene: TRBV5-5
j_gene: TRBJ1-1
d_gene: .
CDR3aa: CASSRQMMNTEAFF
CDR3nt: TGTGCCAGCAGCCGACAGATGATGAACACTGAAGCTTTCTTT

abundance: .
v_gene: TRBV9
j_gene: TRBJ2-1
d_gene: TRBD2
CDR3aa: CASSPALQLAGKVNEQFF
CDR3nt: TGTGCCAGCAGCCCCGCCCTACAACTAGCGGGAAAGGTCAATGAGCAGTTCTTC

abundance: once
v_gene: TRBV6-5
j_gene: TRBJ2-3
d_gene: .
CDR3aa: CASRGASTDTQYF
CDR3nt: TGTGCCAGCAGGGGGGCTAGCACAGATACGCAGTATTTT

abundance: once
v_gene: TRBV30
j_gene: TRBJ1-1
d_gene: .
CDR3aa: CAWSLRGGMNTEAFF
CDR3nt: TGTGCCTGGAGTCTCCGGGGGGGCATGAACACTGAAGCTTTCTTT

abundance: .
v_gene: TRBV6-1
j_gene: TRBJ1-2
d_gene: .
CDR3aa: CASSEALSPGYYGYTF
CDR3nt: TGTGCCAGCAGTGAAGCACTGTCACCAGGCTACTATGGCTACACCTTC

abundance: .
v_gene: TRBV11-1
j_gene: TRBJ2-3
d_gene: .
CDR3aa: CASSSRESTDTQYF
CDR3nt: TGTGCCAGCAGTTCCCGGGAGAGCACAGATACGCAGTATTTT

abundance: .
v_gene: TRBV7-2
j_gene: TRBJ2-6
d_gene: .
CDR3aa: CASRPDRLSGANVLTF
CDR3nt: TGTGCCAGCAGACCCGACAGACTTTCTGGGGCCAACGTCCTGACTTTC

abundance: .
v_gene: TRBV9
j_gene: TRBJ2-7
d_gene: TRBD1
CDR3aa: CASSPWTGPSTYEQYF
CDR3nt: TGTGCCAGCAGCCCCTGGACAGGACCTTCGACCTACGAGCAGTACTTC

abundance: .
v_gene: TRBV19
j_gene: TRBJ1-4
d_gene: .
CDR3aa: CASSISRGGVGHHGKLFF
CDR3nt: TGTGCCAGTAGTATAAGTAGGGGAGGAGTGGGCCACCATGGAAAACTGTTTTTT

abundance: .
v_gene: TRBV5-5
j_gene: TRBJ2-5
d_gene: .
CDR3aa: CASSLITGSLETQYF
CDR3nt: TGTGCCAGCAGCTTAATTACGGGGAGTCTAGAGACCCAGTACTTC

abundance: once
v_gene: TRBV7-9
j_gene: TRBJ2-1
d_gene: TRBD1
CDR3aa: CASSSGTGNNEQFF
CDR3nt: TGTGCCAGCAGCTCAGGGACAGGCAACAATGAGCAGTTCTTC

abundance: .
v_gene: TRBV6-2/TRBV6-3
j_gene: TRBJ1-5
d_gene: .
CDR3aa: CASSYTGISNQPQHF
CDR3nt: TGTGCCAGCAGTTACACAGGGATCAGCAATCAGCCCCAGCATTTT

abundance: .
v_gene: TRBV28
j_gene: TRBJ2-7
d_gene: .
CDR3aa: CASRSTGPTYEQYF
CDR3nt: TGTGCCAGCAGGTCAACAGGGCCCACCTACGAGCAGTACTTC